This T cell receptor beta chain is drawn from a study of T-cell reconstitution after alpha-beta-depleted transplantation in children. The germline V gene has CDR1 WNHNN and CDR2 SYGVQD (reference sequence). V shed 3 bases, J shed 0 bases, and the junction held 4 bases outside the gene matches. CDR3 length equals 16 residues. Notes on the study in general: Alpha-beta T cells present about two months after transplant were reported to originate from several hundred expanded graft clones.

Notes on this clonotype: Antigen specificity is unknown.

A library of TCRbeta sequences, prepared with unique molecular identifiers, was generated. TCRdb itself ran the PCR reads through MiXCR, one entry per CDR3 protein. The sample contains approximately 520,000 distinct CDR3 sequences, about an eighth of which appear only once. The material was PBMCs, mostly from graft donor cells, obtained 180 days after TCRalphabeta/CD19-depleted stem cell transplant. The receptor was isolated from a female patient aged 2-15 years who had a stem cell transplant for aplastic anemia, so the T cells may come from the graft donor. The chain recombines TRBV10-1 with TRBJ2-2, with 7 positions matching TRBD1. The CDR3 sequence: CASSDGTVPNTGELFF. As DNA, the CDR3 is TGCGCCAGCAGTGACGGGACAGTCCCGAACACCGGGGAGCTGTTTTTT.